Below, 20 T cell receptor beta chains from the same sample are listed, as sequenced in a study of blood T cell repertoires in COVID-19 (dated by TCRdb to about 2020). The library was made by the immunoSEQ multiplex PCR assay. TCRdb stores this immuneACCESS table with in-frame sequences only. Part of the clones is absent; in the studies checked, under half of the shortfall reflects unresolved V genes, and no reason is known for the rest. This sample holds 130,000 to 150,000 clones; just under 90% were observed only once. Together, the top ten hold roughly 4% of the sample. The specimen sequenced was peripheral blood. These receptors came from a woman between 40 and 50 years old with acute or convalescent COVID-19.

The V and J genes are TRBV19 and TRBJ2-7; no reliable D call. Trimming stripped 5 bases from V and 1 base from J, with 9 bases between. From germline, CDR1 is LNHDA and CDR2 SQIVND (reference sequence). The CDR3 runs 13 residues. The CDR3 loop is CASSGQLSYEQYF. The CDR3 DNA sequence: TGTGCCAGTAGTGGGCAGTTATCCTACGAGCAGTACTTC.

V and J are TRBV6-6 and TRBJ2-7, with TRBD2 identical over 10 bases. This CDR3 has 16 residues. Trimming took 5 bases from V and 1 from J; bases not matched to a gene: 8. CDR1 MNHNY and CDR2 SVGAGI come from the germline V gene (reference sequence). CDR3 protein: CASSGIAGGVSYEQYF. For the CDR3, the DNA is TGTGCCAGCAGTGGGATAGCGGGAGGCGTATCCTACGAGCAGTACTTC.

The chain couples TRBV18 to TRBJ2-3, with 14 bases aligning to TRBD2. The CDR3 consists of 16 residues. CDR1 is KGHSH, CDR2 LQKENI, per germline. The V segment lost 3 bases and the J segment 8 bases; nucleotides outside the gene matches: 7. The CDR3 coding sequence is TGTGCCAGCTCACCGCCCGGGACTAGCGGGAGTGGTACGCAGTATTTT. Its protein is CASSPPGTSGSGTQYF.

The CDR3 here is CASSEQGTGELFF. The CDR3, as DNA: TGTGCCAGCAGCGAACAGGGAACCGGGGAGCTGTTTTTT. This chain joins TRBV7-3 and TRBJ2-2, with D perhaps matching TRBD1 (6 bases). The ends were cut back, 5 bases at V and 5 bases at J, with 9 bases in the middle. Germline values: CDR1 SGHTA, CDR2 FQGTGA. The CDR3 is 13 amino acids.

This rearrangement joins TRBV7-3 to TRBJ1-1, with unresolved D. CDR3 length equals 14 residues. Trimming took off 5 bases at V and 4 bases at J, with 14 bases between the two ends. Germline loops: CDR1 SGHTA, CDR2 FQGTGA. The CDR3 bases are TGTGCCAGCAGCGAATACGGAGGGCTCACTGAAGCTTTCTTT. It is translated as CASSEYGGLTEAFF. The full variable domain, its missing parts supplied by reference TRBV7-3 and TRBJ1-1, is GAGVSQTPSNKVTEKGKYVELRCDPISGHTALYWYRQSLGQGPEFLIYFQGTGAADDSGLPNDRFFAVRPEGSVSTLKIQRTERGDSAVYLCASSEYGGLTEAFFGQGTRLTVV.

This clone was picked up many times. The rearrangement uses TRBV7-2 and TRBJ1-6; 8 bases match TRBD1. J was trimmed by 7 bases and V by 5 bases; bases with no gene match: 7. Germline assignment: CDR1 SGHTA and CDR2 FQGNSA. The CDR3 is made up of 15 amino acids. The CDR3 DNA reads as TGTGCCAGCAGCGCCCGGACAGGGCGAAATTCACCCCTCCACTTT. Encoded protein: CASSARTGRNSPLHF.

The V and J genes are TRBV19 and TRBJ1-3; 9 bases align to TRBD1. Trimming cost V 5 bases and J 7 bases; bases outside gene matches: 15. CDR3 length: 17 residues. Germline values: CDR1 LNHDA, CDR2 SQIVND (reference sequence). As DNA, the CDR3 is TGTGCCAGTAGTCGGAATCTGGGGACAGGGCTCGAGAACACCATATATTTT. Its translation: CASSRNLGTGLENTIYF.

The chain recombines TRBV7-9 with TRBJ1-1; weak D call: TRBD1 (5 bases). V dropped 4 bases and J dropped 1 base, with 13 bases sitting between them. The CDR3 length is 15 residues. Germline assignment: CDR1 SEHNR and CDR2 FQNEAQ (reference sequence). Here the CDR3 DNA reads TGTGCCAGCAGCTCCGACAGCCTGAGGAACACTGAAGCTTTCTTT. Encoded protein: CASSSDSLRNTEAFF.

For the CDR3, the DNA is TGTGCCAGCAGCCCATGGGCCGCTCTCCACATGAACACTGAAGCTTTCTTT. This encodes CASSPWAALHMNTEAFF. The chain links TRBV11-2 to TRBJ1-1; D gene uncertain. The CDR3 covers 17 residues. Germline V lookup: CDR1 SGHAT, CDR2 FQNNGV. The V and J ends lost 5 bases and 0 bases respectively, with 19 bases between them.

V gene TRBV9 combines with J gene TRBJ1-3, with D uncertain. Trimming removed 0 bases from V and 0 bases from J, with 7 bases in between. The CDR3 extends over 15 amino acids. The germline CDR1 and CDR2 sequences are SGDLS and YYNGEE. Here the CDR3 DNA reads TGTGCCAGCAGCGTAGCCCAAAACTCTGGAAACACCATATATTTT. This sequence encodes CASSVAQNSGNTIYF.

This chain joins TRBV29-1 and TRBJ1-1, with D hard to call. Trimming took 5 bases from V and 1 from J, leaving 11 bases between them. CDR1 and CDR2 (germline): SQVTM, ANQGSEA. The CDR3 runs to 13 residues. The CDR3 protein is CSVKEQRNTEAFF. The CDR3 nucleotides are TGCAGCGTTAAGGAACAGAGGAACACTGAAGCTTTCTTT. The variable domain in full, completed from reference TRBV29-1 and TRBJ1-1, reads SAVISQKPSRDICQRGTSLTIQCQVDSQVTMMFWYRQQPGQSLTLIATANQGSEATYESGFVIDKFPISRPNLTFSTLTVSNMSPEDSSIYLCSVKEQRNTEAFFGQGTRLTVV.

This clone has only a few counts. V usage is TRBV5-4 and J usage is TRBJ1-3, with D unclear. Germline assignment: CDR1 SGHNT and CDR2 YYREEE (reference sequence). Trimming pared 7 bases from V and 3 bases from J, leaving 5 bases between. The CDR3 loop spans 11 amino acids. The CDR3 region has the DNA TGTGCCAGCGTAGTTGGAAACACCATATATTTT. Protein: CASVVGNTIYF.

The chain has TRBV14 and TRBJ1-2, with 7 positions matching TRBD1. CDR1 and CDR2 (germline): SGHDN, FVKESK. Trimming at V came to 4 bases and at J to 8 bases, leaving 7 bases not matched to a gene. The CDR3 has 13 residues. The CDR3 is CASSPRTGGGYTF. The CDR3 nucleotides read TGTGCCAGCAGCCCTAGGACAGGCGGGGGCTACACCTTC. Supplemented by reference TRBV14 and TRBJ1-2, the full variable domain reads EAGVTQFPSHSVIEKGQTVTLRCDPISGHDNLYWYRRVMGKEIKFLLHFVKESKQDESGMPNNRFLAERTGGTYSTLKVQPAELEDSGVYFCASSPRTGGGYTFGSGTRLTVV.

The chain has TRBV5-6 and TRBJ1-2; weak D call: TRBD1 (5 bases). This CDR3 region has 17 residues. The germline V and J ends were trimmed by 1 base and 0 bases, with 16 bases remaining between them. Germline V gene sequence: CDR1 SGHDT, CDR2 YYEEEE. The CDR3 loop reads CASSLHIQGGANYGYTF. CDR3 nucleotide sequence: TGTGCCAGCAGCTTGCACATCCAGGGTGGAGCTAACTATGGCTACACCTTC.

The genes are TRBV4-1 and TRBJ1-1; 12 bases map to TRBD1. V dropped 4 bases and J dropped 4; count of bases not matched to a gene: 10. The CDR3 totals 17 residues. Germline CDR1 reads MGHRA; CDR2 reads YSYEKL. The CDR3 loop reads CASSRGGTGGRGTEAFF. CDR3 nucleotide sequence: TGCGCCAGCAGCCGCGGTGGGACAGGGGGCCGGGGCACTGAAGCTTTCTTT.

The sample holds one count of this clone. J is TRBJ2-3 and V is TRBV27; a weak D match, TRBD2 (7 bases). Trimming stripped 2 bases from V and 2 bases from J, with 17 bases between. CDR1 and CDR2 (germline): MNHEY, SMNVEV (reference sequence). This CDR3 comprises 17 residues. The CDR3 sequence is CASSLLSRGAVTDTQYF. In DNA, the CDR3 is TGTGCCAGCAGTTTACTCTCTCGGGGGGCGGTCACAGATACGCAGTATTTT.

V is TRBV5-1 and J is TRBJ1-1; maybe TRBD1 (5 bases). The V gene lost 4 bases and the J gene lost 4 bases, with 17 bases spanning the gap. Germline CDR1 SGHRS, CDR2 YFSETQ. This CDR3 has 15 amino acids. CDR3 region: CASSDSRGRGTEAFF. The DNA of the CDR3 is TGCGCCAGCAGCGACAGCCGGGGGAGAGGCACTGAAGCTTTCTTT. Full variable domain (missing parts from reference TRBV5-1 and TRBJ1-1): KAGVTQTPRYLIKTRGQQVTLSCSPISGHRSVSWYQQTPGQGLQFLFEYFSETQRNKGNFPGRFSGRQFSNSRSEMNVSTLELGDSALYLCASSDSRGRGTEAFFGQGTRLTVV.

CDR3 sequence reads: CATSGEGTGVTDTQYF. The DNA of the CDR3 is TGTGCCACCAGCGGGGAGGGGACAGGGGTAACAGATACGCAGTATTTT. The V gene is TRBV24-1, the J gene TRBJ2-3; 10 bases match TRBD1. This CDR3 region has 16 residues. J lost 3 bases, V lost 7 bases, and 9 bases had no gene match. The germline V gene has CDR1 KGHDR and CDR2 SFDVKD.

V and J are TRBV6-4 and TRBJ1-4; tentatively, D is TRBD1 (6 bases). This CDR3 has 13 residues. V dropped 5 bases and J dropped 10 bases, with 14 bases sitting between them. Germline CDR1 MRHNA, CDR2 SNTAGT. The CDR3 coding sequence is TGTGCCAGCAGTAGGTCGGAAGGGGGAAAACTGTTTTTT. This codes for CASSRSEGGKLFF.

This sequence joins TRBV7-3 and TRBJ2-2; no firm D call. CDR3 length: 12 residues. V was trimmed by 5 bases and J by 7 bases, leaving 8 bases between them. Germline lookup yields CDR1 SGHTA and CDR2 FQGTGA. This chain's CDR3 is CASSAVYGELFF. In DNA, the CDR3 is TGTGCCAGCAGCGCAGTATACGGGGAGCTGTTTTTT.